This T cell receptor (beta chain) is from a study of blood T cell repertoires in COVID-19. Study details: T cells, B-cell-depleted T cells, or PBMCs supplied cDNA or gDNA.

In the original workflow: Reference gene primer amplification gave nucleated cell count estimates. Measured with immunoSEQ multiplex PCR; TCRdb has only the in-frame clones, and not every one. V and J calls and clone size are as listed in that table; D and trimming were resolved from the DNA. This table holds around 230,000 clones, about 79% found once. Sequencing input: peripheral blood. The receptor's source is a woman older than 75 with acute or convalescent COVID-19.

The CDR3 sequence is CATSPGSPETQYF. The CDR3 DNA reads TGTGCCACCAGCCCAGGGTCCCCGGAGACCCAGTACTTC. The gene calls are TRBV24-1 and TRBJ2-5, with D possibly TRBD1 on 5 matching bases. Trimming took off 7 bases at V and 5 bases at J, with 13 bases between the two ends. The length of the CDR3 is 13 residues. CDR1 and CDR2 (germline): KGHDR, SFDVKD.